The 28 T cell receptor beta chains below come from one sample, sequenced in a study of cytomegalovirus exposure and HLA in healthy donors. Researchers ran the PCR with 60 Vbeta and 13 Jbeta primers. The repertoire was sequenced with immunoSEQ multiplex PCR; TCRdb's copy has only in-frame clones and lacks some. This table has approximately 90,000 clones, about 73% appearing once. Source material: PBMCs. Receptors were obtained from a woman in her forties or fifties in good health and CMV-seropositive.

CDR3 loop: CASSLSGLYGYTF. The CDR3, as DNA: TGTGCCAGCAGCTTGTCAGGACTCTATGGCTACACCTTC. V is TRBV5-8 and J is TRBJ1-2; no reliable D call. CDR1 is SGHTS and CDR2 is YDEGEE in the germline V gene. This CDR3 is built from 13 residues. Trimming stripped 1 base from V and 4 bases from J, with 8 bases between.

The gene calls are TRBV5-4 and TRBJ2-1, with D hard to call. This CDR3 has 15 residues. The V end was cut by 2 bases, the J end by 3 bases, with 12 bases between. Germline values: CDR1 SGHNT, CDR2 YYREEE (reference sequence). The CDR3 protein is CASSLVRSSYNEQFF. CDR3 DNA sequence: TGTGCCAGCAGCTTAGTCCGATCGAGCTACAATGAGCAGTTCTTC.

The rearrangement joins TRBV7-2 to TRBJ2-7, with TRBD1 matching 8 bases. V lost 8 bases, J lost 2 bases, and 8 bases stayed unmatched. This CDR3 is built from 14 residues. Germline CDR1 is SGHTA and CDR2 is FQGNSA. CDR3 sequence: CASGSGTGAYEQYF. The CDR3 DNA sequence: TGTGCCAGCGGATCCGGGACAGGCGCCTACGAGCAGTACTTC.

This clone was observed once. The chain has TRBV19 and TRBJ2-1; 10 bases are shared with TRBD2. This CDR3 has 17 residues. The J segment lost 8 bases and the V segment lost 3 bases, leaving 13 bases of the junction unmatched. Germline V gene data show CDR1 as LNHDA and CDR2 as SQIVND (reference sequence). The CDR3 here is CASSMAASGSVMDEQFF. Written as DNA, the CDR3 is TGTGCCAGTAGTATGGCGGCTAGCGGGAGTGTTATGGATGAGCAGTTCTTC.

This clone showed up just a few times. The chain joins TRBV6-1 to TRBJ2-7; D may be TRBD1 (6 bases). V lost 5 bases and J 4 bases, leaving 12 bases between the germline ends. The CDR3 is 13 residues long. Germline CDR1 is MNHNS and CDR2 is SASEGT. CDR3 sequence reads: CASSPRTAYEQYF. The CDR3 DNA reads TGTGCCAGCAGTCCCCGGACAGCGTACGAGCAGTACTTC.

This clone was counted only a few times. V gene TRBV27 combines with J gene TRBJ1-6; D is uncertain. This CDR3 region has 14 residues. Germline CDR1 is MNHEY and CDR2 is SMNVEV (reference sequence). The V end lost 2 bases, the J end lost 4 bases, and 6 bases lay between the germline ends. The CDR3 DNA reads TGTGCCAGCAGTTTACGAGGTTATAATTCACCCCTCCACTTT. Its translation: CASSLRGYNSPLHF.

V and J are TRBV19 and TRBJ1-1; no clear D gene. Trimming took 10 bases from V and 4 from J, leaving 16 bases between them. Germline CDR1 LNHDA, CDR2 SQIVND (reference sequence). This CDR3 has 13 residues. This CDR3 is CATRGGRFTEAFF. The CDR3 bases are TGTGCCACCCGGGGAGGACGGTTCACTGAAGCTTTCTTT.

This clone was seen more than once but under ten times. V is TRBV28 and J is TRBJ1-2, with 7 positions matching TRBD1. The germline V gene has CDR1 MDHEN and CDR2 SYDVKM. CDR3 length: 16 amino acids. V lost 3 bases to trimming and J lost 7 bases; unmatched junction nucleotides: 14. This chain's CDR3 is CASSFPAGQSLGGYTF. In nucleotides, the CDR3 is TGTGCCAGCAGTTTCCCCGCGGGACAGTCTCTTGGTGGCTACACCTTC.

The CDR3 here is CASMTGVGAATNEKLFF. The CDR3 DNA reads as TGTGCCAGCATGACTGGAGTGGGAGCTGCAACTAATGAAAAACTGTTTTTT. The chain recombines TRBV2 with TRBJ1-4; D not resolved. Germline V gene lookup returns CDR1 SNHLY and CDR2 FYNNEI. V was trimmed by 7 bases and J by 0 bases, leaving 18 bases between them. CDR3 length: 17 residues.

This chain joins TRBV7-9 and TRBJ1-2, with 10 bases matching TRBD1. CDR1 is SEHNR, CDR2 FQNEAQ, per germline (reference sequence). Trimming took 5 bases from V and 8 from J; bases not matched to a gene: 8. CDR3 length: 14 amino acids. The CDR3 loop is CASSHRDRGAGYTF. CDR3 DNA: TGTGCCAGCAGCCACCGGGACAGGGGTGCAGGCTACACCTTC.

The chain uses TRBV7-2 and TRBJ1-2, with D possibly TRBD1 on 5 matching bases. Germline CDR1 and CDR2: SGHTA and FQGNSA. The V end lost 5 bases, the J end lost 1 base, and 14 bases lay between the germline ends. The CDR3 length is 15 residues. The CDR3 loop reads CASSESWGSNYGYTF. CDR3 nucleotides: TGTGCCAGCAGCGAATCTTGGGGCAGTAACTATGGCTACACCTTC.

The chain employs TRBV6-5 and TRBJ2-2; TRBD2 agrees at 8 bases. Trimming took 6 bases from V and 6 from J; bases not matched to a gene: 9. CDR1 MNHEY and CDR2 SVGAGI come from the germline V gene. CDR3 length: 15 amino acids. The CDR3 nucleotides are TGTGCCAGCAGACATGGGACTAGGGCGGCCGGGGAGCTGTTTTTT. Amino acid sequence: CASRHGTRAAGELFF.

The V gene is TRBV6-4, the J gene TRBJ1-4, with TRBD1 matching over 8 bases. The CDR3 spans 14 residues. Germline V gene data show CDR1 as MRHNA and CDR2 as SNTAGT. Unmatched junction bases numbered 6, after V lost 2 bases and J lost 10 bases. The CDR3 DNA follows: TGTGCCAGCAGTGACGCAGGGGGCGCGGTAAAACTGTTTTTT. Translated, it gives CASSDAGGAVKLFF.

V usage is TRBV5-1 and J usage is TRBJ1-4; D is possibly TRBD1 (5 bases). CDR1 and CDR2 from the germline V gene are SGHRS and YFSETQ. The CDR3 length is 16 residues. V was trimmed by 1 base and J by 3 bases, leaving 13 bases between them. The CDR3 sequence: CASSLRAGGANEKLFF. Written as DNA, the CDR3 is TGCGCCAGCAGCTTGCGAGCGGGGGGGGCTAATGAAAAACTGTTTTTT.

A word on this clone: An end of the junction differs from the germline gene, which may be a read error. The rearrangement links TRBV9 to TRBJ2-1; D uncertain. This CDR3 is built from 8 residues. Germline values: CDR1 SGDLS, CDR2 YYNGEE. The CDR3: CASSPSLF. CDR3 DNA: TGTGCCAGCAGCCCGTCTCTCTTC. Looking up the rest from reference TRBV9 and TRBJ2-1 gives the full variable domain: DSGVTQTPKHLITATGQRVTLRCSPRSGDLSVYWYQQSLDQGLQFLIQYYNGEERAKGNILERFSAQQFPDLHSELNLSSLELGDSALYFCASSPSLFGPGTRLTVL.

A few counts support this clone. J is TRBJ2-1 and V is TRBV11-2; TRBD2 matches 12 bases. Germline trimming cut 1 base from V and 8 bases from J; bases unmatched to any gene: 6. Germline assignment: CDR1 SGHAT and CDR2 FQNNGV. This CDR3 contains 16 residues. The CDR3 bases are TGTGCCAGCAGCTTAGTCGGGACTAGCGGGCTCGATGAGCAGTTCTTC. This translates into CASSLVGTSGLDEQFF.

This sequence joins TRBV4-3 and TRBJ2-1; D remains unclear. This CDR3 is built from 13 residues. V lost 0 bases and J 15 bases, leaving 15 bases between the germline ends. Germline CDR1 reads LGHNA; CDR2 reads YSLEER. The CDR3 loop is CASSQDLWLVRFF. In DNA, the CDR3 is TGCGCCAGCAGCCAAGATCTTTGGCTAGTCCGGTTCTTC.

The chain employs TRBV28 and TRBJ2-2; TRBD2 might be the D (5 bases). V was trimmed by 2 bases and J by 2 bases, leaving 12 bases between them. Germline loops: CDR1 MDHEN, CDR2 SYDVKM. This CDR3 is built from 16 residues. The CDR3 spells CASSLAVASNTGELFF. The CDR3 DNA follows: TGTGCCAGCAGTTTAGCGGTAGCGTCCAACACCGGGGAGCTGTTTTTT.

The table lists this clone with a few counts. The rearrangement uses TRBV28 and TRBJ2-7; TRBD1 matches at 10 bases. Germline assignment: CDR1 MDHEN and CDR2 SYDVKM. The CDR3 is 14 residues long. V dropped 3 bases and J dropped 2; count of bases not matched to a gene: 1. CDR3 in DNA: TGTGCCAGCAGTTTCGGGACAGGGGCCTACGAGCAGTACTTC. It translates to CASSFGTGAYEQYF.

By its share, this clone is medium-sized (0.01 to 0.1%). CDR3 amino acids: CAWGLAGEADTQYF. CDR3 nucleotides: TGTGCCTGGGGTCTAGCGGGAGAAGCAGATACGCAGTATTTT. The rearrangement links TRBV30 to TRBJ2-3; 10 bases are shared with TRBD2. With V trimmed by 5 bases and J by 4 bases, 6 bases remained unmatched. Germline V gene data show CDR1 as GTSNPN and CDR2 as SVGIG (reference sequence). The CDR3 totals 14 residues.

The chain employs TRBV5-1 and TRBJ2-3; D uncertain. With 4 bases removed from V and 0 bases from J, the gap between germline ends came to 9 bases. The CDR3 has 14 residues. Germline V gene sequence: CDR1 SGHRS, CDR2 YFSETQ. In DNA, the CDR3 is TGCGCCAGCAGCGATAGCTCTAGCACAGATACGCAGTATTTT. Protein sequence: CASSDSSSTDTQYF.

The rearrangement uses TRBV30 and TRBJ2-7; maybe TRBD1 (8 bases). The CDR3 is 17 amino acids. V lost 2 bases and J 6 bases, leaving 26 bases between the germline ends. Germline CDR1 is GTSNPN and CDR2 is SVGIG (reference sequence). In nucleotides, the CDR3 is TGTGCCTGGAGTCCTTCTCGGACAGGGAGGGTTCTGGGCGAGCAGTACTTC. Protein product: CAWSPSRTGRVLGEQYF.

The rearrangement joins TRBV7-3 to TRBJ2-1; TRBD1 matches 9 bases. Germline V gene data show CDR1 as SGHTA and CDR2 as FQGTGA. The CDR3 has 15 amino acids. The J segment lost 0 bases and the V segment lost 5 bases, leaving 2 bases of the junction unmatched. The chain's CDR3 is CASSRQGGSYNEQFF. The CDR3 DNA sequence: TGTGCCAGCAGCCGACAGGGGGGCTCCTACAATGAGCAGTTCTTC.

This clone was counted a few times. The rearrangement joins TRBV27 to TRBJ2-7; weak D call: TRBD2 (5 bases). The CDR3 spans 14 residues. The V gene lost 6 bases and the J gene lost 2 bases, with 14 bases spanning the gap. Per the germline V gene, CDR1 is MNHEY and CDR2 is SMNVEV (reference sequence). CDR3 sequence: CASSSLGLPYEQYF. DNA for the CDR3: TGTGCCAGCAGCTCCCTCGGACTCCCCTACGAGCAGTACTTC.

The chain employs TRBV10-1 and TRBJ2-7; maybe TRBD2 (6 bases). CDR1 and CDR2 (germline): WNHNN, SYGVQD (reference sequence). This CDR3 region has 15 residues. V dropped 3 bases and J dropped 0 bases, with 12 bases sitting between them. CDR3 sequence: CASSEGVEGSYEQYF. CDR3 nucleotide sequence: TGCGCCAGCAGTGAAGGGGTGGAGGGCTCCTACGAGCAGTACTTC.

V and J are TRBV27 and TRBJ2-7; TRBD2 matches at 7 bases. The ends lost 2 bases at V and 0 bases at J; junction bases unmatched: 10. Germline CDR1 is MNHEY and CDR2 is SMNVEV (reference sequence). The CDR3 is made up of 17 amino acids. The CDR3 loop reads CASSLDPPSGASYEQYF. In nucleotides, the CDR3 is TGTGCCAGCAGTTTAGACCCCCCAAGCGGGGCCTCCTACGAGCAGTACTTC.

The rearrangement joins TRBV19 to TRBJ1-1; possible D gene TRBD1, 6 bases. The CDR3 has 15 residues. Trimming stripped 7 bases from V and 5 bases from J, with 20 bases between. Germline V lookup: CDR1 LNHDA, CDR2 SQIVND (reference sequence). Here the CDR3 reads CASNWGQRIGTEAFF. CDR3 sequence (DNA): TGTGCCAGTAACTGGGGGCAACGGATAGGAACTGAAGCTTTCTTT.

This clone has more than one count but fewer than ten. V usage is TRBV6-1 and J usage is TRBJ2-1; TRBD1 matches at 8 bases. The CDR3 consists of 16 residues. V lost 0 bases and J lost 2; bases outside the gene matches: 3. Germline V gene data show CDR1 as MNHNS and CDR2 as SASEGT. DNA for the CDR3: TGTGCCAGCAGTGAAGCCTGGGACAGGCCCTACAATGAGCAGTTCTTC. Translation: CASSEAWDRPYNEQFF.